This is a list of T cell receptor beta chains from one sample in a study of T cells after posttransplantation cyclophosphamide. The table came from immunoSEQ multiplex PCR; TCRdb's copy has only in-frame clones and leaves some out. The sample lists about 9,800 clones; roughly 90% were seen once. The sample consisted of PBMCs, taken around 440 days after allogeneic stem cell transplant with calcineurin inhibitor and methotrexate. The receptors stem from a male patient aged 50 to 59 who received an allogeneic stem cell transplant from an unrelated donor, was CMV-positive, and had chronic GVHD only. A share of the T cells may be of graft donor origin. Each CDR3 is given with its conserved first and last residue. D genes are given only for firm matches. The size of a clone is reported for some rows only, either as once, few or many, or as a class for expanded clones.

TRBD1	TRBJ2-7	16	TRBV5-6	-	CASSLVGTVRAYEQYF	TGTGCCAGCAGCTTGGTCGGGACAGTTAGAGCCTACGAGCAGTACTTC
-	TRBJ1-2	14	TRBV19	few	CASNKGRDSFGYTF	TGTGCCAGTAACAAAGGACGGGATAGTTTTGGCTACACCTTC
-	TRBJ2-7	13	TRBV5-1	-	CASSLEDFYEQYF	TGCGCCAGCAGCCTGGAGGACTTCTACGAGCAGTACTTC
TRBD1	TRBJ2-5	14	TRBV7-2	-	CASSQDRVDETQYF	TGTGCCAGCAGCCAGGACAGGGTGGATGAGACCCAGTACTTC
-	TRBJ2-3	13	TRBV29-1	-	CSAEGGATDTQYF	TGCAGCGCCGAAGGGGGGGCAACAGATACGCAGTATTTT
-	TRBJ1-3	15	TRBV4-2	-	CASSPAGSSGNTIYF	TGTGCCAGCAGTCCTGCCGGGAGCTCTGGAAACACCATATATTTT
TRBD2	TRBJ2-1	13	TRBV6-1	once	CASSSGNYNEQFF	TGTGCCAGCAGTAGCGGGAACTACAATGAGCAGTTCTTC
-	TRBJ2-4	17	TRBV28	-	CASSPNRGVVAKNIQYF	TGTGCCAGCAGTCCCAATCGTGGAGTGGTGGCCAAAAACATTCAGTACTTC
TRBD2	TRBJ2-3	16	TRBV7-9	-	CASSFGLAGETDTQYF	TGTGCCAGCAGCTTCGGGCTAGCGGGGGAAACAGATACGCAGTATTTT
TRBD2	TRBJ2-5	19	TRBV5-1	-	CASSLVGLAGQARGETQYF	TGCGCCAGCAGCTTGGTGGGACTAGCGGGACAGGCCAGAGGGGAGACCCAGTACTTC
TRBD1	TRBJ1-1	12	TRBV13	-	CASRQGATEAFF	TGTGCCAGCCGACAGGGGGCCACTGAAGCTTTCTTT
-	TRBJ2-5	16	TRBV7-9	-	CASSLRREEARETQYF	TGTGCCAGCAGCTTAAGGCGGGAAGAGGCGAGAGAGACCCAGTACTTC
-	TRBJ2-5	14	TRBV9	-	CASSVAGDQETQYF	TGTGCCAGCAGCGTAGCGGGGGATCAAGAGACCCAGTACTTC
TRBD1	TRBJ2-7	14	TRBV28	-	CASSSRDRRYEQYF	TGTGCCAGCAGTTCCAGGGACAGGAGATACGAGCAGTACTTC
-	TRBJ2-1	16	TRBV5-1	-	CASSPQEAGAYNEQFF	TGCGCCAGCAGCCCTCAGGAAGCGGGTGCATACAATGAGCAGTTCTTC
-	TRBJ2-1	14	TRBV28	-	CASSPPEAGVEQFF	TGTGCCAGCAGTCCCCCCGAGGCCGGGGTTGAGCAGTTCTTC
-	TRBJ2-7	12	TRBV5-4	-	CATFPVGVEQYF	TGTGCCACTTTCCCGGTTGGTGTCGAGCAGTACTTC
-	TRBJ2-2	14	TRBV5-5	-	CASSLASNTGELFF	TGTGCCAGCAGCTTGGCCAGTAACACCGGGGAGCTGTTTTTT
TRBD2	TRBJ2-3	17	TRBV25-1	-	CASSESRSSGSGDTQYF	TGTGCCAGCAGTGAATCCCGGAGTAGCGGGAGTGGGGATACGCAGTATTTT
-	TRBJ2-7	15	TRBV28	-	CASSLIKQGWQEQYF	TGTGCCAGCAGTTTAATAAAACAGGGTTGGCAAGAGCAGTACTTC
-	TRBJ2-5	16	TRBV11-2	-	CASSLDPPAVRGTQYF	TGTGCCAGCAGCTTAGATCCCCCAGCAGTTAGGGGGACCCAGTACTTC